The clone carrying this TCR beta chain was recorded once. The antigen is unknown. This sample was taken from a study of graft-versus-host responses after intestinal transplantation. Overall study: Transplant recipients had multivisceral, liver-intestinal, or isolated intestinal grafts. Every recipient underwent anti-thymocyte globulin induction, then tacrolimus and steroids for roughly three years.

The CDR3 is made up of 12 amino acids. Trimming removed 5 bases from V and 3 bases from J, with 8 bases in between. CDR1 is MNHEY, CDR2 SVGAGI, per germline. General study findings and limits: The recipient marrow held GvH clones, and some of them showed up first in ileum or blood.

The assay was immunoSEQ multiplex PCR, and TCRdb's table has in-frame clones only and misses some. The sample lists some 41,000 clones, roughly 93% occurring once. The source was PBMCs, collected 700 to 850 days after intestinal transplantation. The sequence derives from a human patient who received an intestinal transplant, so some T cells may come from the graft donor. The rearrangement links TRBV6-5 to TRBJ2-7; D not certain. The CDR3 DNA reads TGTGCCAGCAGTGGCCCACTCTACGAGCAGTACTTC. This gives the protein CASSGPLYEQYF.